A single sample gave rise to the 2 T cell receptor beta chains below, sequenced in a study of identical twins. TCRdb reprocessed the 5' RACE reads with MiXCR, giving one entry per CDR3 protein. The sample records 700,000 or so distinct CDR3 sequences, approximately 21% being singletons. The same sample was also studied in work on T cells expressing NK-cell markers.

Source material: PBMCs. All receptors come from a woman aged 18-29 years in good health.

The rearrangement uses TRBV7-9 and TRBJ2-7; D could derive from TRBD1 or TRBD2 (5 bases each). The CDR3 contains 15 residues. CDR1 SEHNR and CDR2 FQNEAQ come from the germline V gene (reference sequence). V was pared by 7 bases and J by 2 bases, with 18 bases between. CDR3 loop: CASTLPRDGAYEQYF. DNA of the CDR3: TGTGCCAGCACCCTCCCCCGGGACGGTGCCTACGAGCAGTACTTC.

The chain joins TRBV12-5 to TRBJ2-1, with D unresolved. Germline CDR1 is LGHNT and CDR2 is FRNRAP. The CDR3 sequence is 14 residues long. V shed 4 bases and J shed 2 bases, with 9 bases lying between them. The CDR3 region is CASGSGGAYNEQFF. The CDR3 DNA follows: TGTGCTAGTGGTTCAGGTGGGGCCTACAATGAGCAGTTCTTC.